This T cell receptor beta chain was sequenced for a study of cytomegalovirus exposure and HLA in healthy donors. Findings and limits, study-wide: The analysis excluded some indistinguishable V segments, including TRBV6-2 and TRBV6-3.

CDR3 size: 14 residues. Per germline, CDR1 KGHSH and CDR2 LQKENI. The V segment lost 3 bases and the J segment 10 bases; nucleotides outside the gene matches: 7. The PCR made use of 60 Vbeta and 13 Jbeta primers. Assay used: immunoSEQ multiplex PCR; TCRdb lists only in-frame clones, some missing. Among under 200,000 clones, around 79% were seen once, and the ten largest hold more than 0.35%. Concerning this clone: The antigen is undetermined.

The TCR was taken from a male donor in good health and CMV-seropositive. The rearrangement joins TRBV18 to TRBJ1-5, with 9 nucleotides matching TRBD1. The sequenced sample was PBMCs. The CDR3 DNA follows: TGTGCCAGCTCACCCCGGGACAGGGAAGCTCCCCAGCATTTT. Translation gives CASSPRDREAPQHF.